This T cell receptor beta chain was identified during a study of T cells expressing NK-cell markers. Study details: Most of the eight sequenced donors were HCMV-seropositive; one was seronegative.

The CDR3 consists of 14 residues. CDR1 and CDR2 from the germline V gene are DFQATT and SNEGSKA (reference sequence). For this clonotype: Antigen specificity is unknown.

Study-level findings and limits: These clonotypes additionally ranked first within the CD3+CD56-NKG2C+ fraction of a few donors.

The authors generated TCR beta cDNA through 5'RACE template switching with UMIs. Reprocessing the 5' RACE reads, TCRdb reports a single entry for every CDR3 protein and omits DNA. In all, the sample yields some 190,000 distinct CDR3 sequences. The J gene is TRBJ2-7, the V gene TRBV20-1; TCRdb gives TRBD1 as the D gene, but with no DNA this cannot be confirmed. Sequences were obtained from blood T cells: a sorted CD56 or NKG2C T cell subset, CD4+ or CD8+ T cells, or bulk PBMC T cells (not recorded which). The TCR comes from a man aged 18 to 69 in good health. The CDR3 loop is CSAREGDRGYEQYF.